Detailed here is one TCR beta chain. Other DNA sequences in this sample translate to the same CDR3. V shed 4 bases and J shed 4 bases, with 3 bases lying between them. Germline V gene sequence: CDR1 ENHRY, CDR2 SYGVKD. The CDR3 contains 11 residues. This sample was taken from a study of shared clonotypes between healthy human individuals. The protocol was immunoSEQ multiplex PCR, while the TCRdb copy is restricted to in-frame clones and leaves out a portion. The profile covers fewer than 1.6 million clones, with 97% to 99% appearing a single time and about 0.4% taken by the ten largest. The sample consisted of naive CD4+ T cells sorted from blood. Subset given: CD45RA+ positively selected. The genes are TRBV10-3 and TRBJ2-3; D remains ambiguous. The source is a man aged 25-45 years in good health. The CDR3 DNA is TGTGCCATCAGTGTCTCAGATACGCAGTATTTT. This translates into CAISVSDTQYF.